What follows are 9 T cell receptor beta chains derived from one specimen sequenced in a study of CD8+CD57+ T cells in acquired aplastic anemia. According to the study, genomic DNA was the template for TCR beta VDJ and CDR3 profiling. MiXCR was run by TCRdb on the reads, yielding one entry per CDR3 protein. The table includes hundreds of thousands of distinct CDR3 sequences, just under 70% detected once. The specimen sequenced was sorted CD4+, CD8+, or CD8+CD57+ T cells (not recorded which) from PBMCs. The receptors originated from a human donor in good health, serving as a control.

The chain links TRBV11-3 to TRBJ1-5, with D possibly being TRBD1 (6 bases). Trimming stripped 5 bases from V and 7 bases from J, with 12 bases between. The CDR3 runs 13 residues. Per the germline V gene, CDR1 is SGHNT and CDR2 is YENEEA. Here the CDR3 reads CASSPSQGQPQHF. DNA of the CDR3: TGTGCCAGCAGCCCCAGCCAGGGGCAGCCCCAGCATTTT.

The rearrangement links TRBV12-3 or TRBV12-4 to TRBJ2-3; a possible D gene is TRBD2 (5 bases). V dropped 5 bases and J dropped 0 bases, with 9 bases sitting between them. This CDR3 contains 14 residues. The DNA of the CDR3 is TGTGCCAGCAGTATGGAGGACAGCACAGATACGCAGTATTTT. Translation: CASSMEDSTDTQYF.

Ten or more counts support this clonotype. The chain joins TRBV3-1 to TRBJ2-2, with a possible D match to TRBD2 (5 bases). V was clipped by 2 bases and J by 2 bases, with 9 bases between them. CDR3 length: 15 amino acids. Per the germline V gene, CDR1 is LGHDT and CDR2 is YNNKEL (reference sequence). The CDR3 DNA sequence: TGTGCCAGCAGCCAAAGAGGGATCAACACCGGGGAGCTGTTTTTT. This sequence encodes CASSQRGINTGELFF.

The chain couples TRBV10-1 to TRBJ2-3, with D possibly TRBD2 on 5 matching bases. The CDR3 covers 14 residues. The germline CDR1 and CDR2 sequences are WNHNN and SYGVQD (reference sequence). Trimming took off 6 bases at V and 5 bases at J, with 15 bases between the two ends. CDR3 sequence reads: CASSLAKGQDTQYF. The CDR3 DNA reads TGCGCCAGCAGCTTAGCGAAGGGCCAAGATACGCAGTATTTT.

With respect to this clonotype: Sequence at one end of the junction differs from germline and may be a read error. V is TRBV14 and J is TRBJ2-5; D assignment may be TRBD1 or TRBD2 (5 bases each). CDR3 length: 11 amino acids. In germline, CDR1 is SGHDN, CDR2 FVKESK. As DNA, the CDR3 is TGTGCCAGCAGCCTTCCGGGGCCGGGCGATTTC. It codes for CASSLPGPGDF.

This chain joins TRBV20-1 and TRBJ1-1, with TRBD1 as a possible D gene (6 bases). The CDR3 loop spans 14 amino acids. From germline, CDR1 is DFQATT and CDR2 SNEGSKA (reference sequence). The germline V and J ends were trimmed by 6 bases and 2 bases, with 16 bases remaining between them. The CDR3 DNA sequence: TGCAGTGCCACAGGGCCCGCCAGAAACACTGAAGCTTTCTTT. It encodes CSATGPARNTEAFF.

There are many counts of this clonotype. The V and J genes are TRBV5-4 and TRBJ2-5; D possibly corresponds to TRBD2 (6 bases). Trimming removed 2 bases at V and 3 bases at J, with 17 bases between. The CDR3 runs to 16 residues. The V gene's germline CDR1 is SGHNT and CDR2 YYREEE (reference sequence). CDR3 residues: CASSLGGAVAEETQYF. The DNA of the CDR3 is TGTGCCAGCAGCTTAGGAGGGGCGGTCGCCGAAGAGACCCAGTACTTC. The full variable domain, with the rest looked up from reference TRBV5-4 and TRBJ2-5, is ETGVTQSPTHLIKTRGQQVTLRCSSQSGHNTVSWYQQALGQGPQFIFQYYREEENGRGNFPPRFSGLQFPNYSSELNVNALELDDSALYLCASSLGGAVAEETQYFGPGTRLLVL.

This clonotype was counted many times. The rearrangement joins TRBV6-5 to TRBJ1-2; no definite D call. Germline CDR1 and CDR2: MNHEY and SVGAGI. Trimming pared 6 bases from V and 6 bases from J, leaving 14 bases between. The CDR3 has 13 amino acids. In nucleotides, the CDR3 is TGTGCCAGCAGAAGATTCGGAGCAGATGGCTACACCTTC. Translation: CASRRFGADGYTF.

Only one count was recorded for this clonotype. The chain is built from TRBV18 and TRBJ2-7, with 8 bases fitting TRBD1. Trimming took 3 bases from V and 6 from J; bases not matched to a gene: 10. This CDR3 is built from 15 residues. Looked up from germline, CDR1 is KGHSH and CDR2 is LQKENI. CDR3 protein: CASSPLDRVSGEQYF. CDR3 bases: TGTGCCAGCTCACCCTTGGACAGGGTATCGGGCGAGCAGTACTTC.